Shown below are 23 T cell receptor beta chains from a single sample sequenced in a study of spatial heterogeneity in lung cancer. From the 5' RACE reads, TCRdb called clonotypes with MiXCR, one entry per CDR3 protein. The sample shows roughly 32,000 distinct CDR3 sequences, 10% of them seen only once. Stated time point: blood at routine non-recurrence follow-up after resection. The material was PBMCs, obtained at follow-up. These TCRs come from a female donor with early-stage non-small cell lung cancer.

This clonotype was seen more than once but under ten times. A much larger clone is a single base away; this may be a read error. Since the CDR3 does not end with the conserved phenylalanine or tryptophan, this likely comes from a read error. This chain connects TRBV28 to TRBJ2-1, with 8 bases aligning to TRBD2. Germline CDR1 reads MDHEN; CDR2 reads SYDVKM. The CDR3 contains 12 residues. The J segment lost 9 bases and the V segment lost 6 bases, leaving 4 bases of the junction unmatched. CDR3 residues: CASSGGAFEQFV. CDR3 sequence (DNA): TGTGCCAGCAGCGGGGGGGCCTTTGAGCAGTTCGTC.

The rearrangement links TRBV29-1 to TRBJ1-1, with 10 bases aligning to TRBD1. J gave up 3 bases and V 0 bases, and 10 bases lay outside the gene matches. The CDR3 has 17 residues. Germline CDR1 is SQVTM and CDR2 is ANQGSEA. CDR3 DNA: TGCAGCGTTGAAGAGGGACAGGGGACCATCGACCACACTGAAGCTTTCTTT. Its protein product is CSVEEGQGTIDHTEAFF.

The sample holds a few counts of this clonotype. The chain links TRBV30 to TRBJ1-6, with TRBD1 as a possible D gene (5 bases). Trimming took 3 bases from V and 4 from J, leaving 16 bases between them. This CDR3 is built from 16 residues. Germline assignment: CDR1 GTSNPN and CDR2 SVGIG (reference sequence). The CDR3: CAWSRPGTSYNSPLHF. The CDR3 nucleotides read TGTGCCTGGAGCAGACCCGGGACTTCTTATAATTCACCCCTCCACTTT.

The chain links TRBV28 to TRBJ2-2; 7 bases agree with TRBD1. V dropped 7 bases and J dropped 3; count of bases not matched to a gene: 8. Germline assignment: CDR1 MDHEN and CDR2 SYDVKM. The CDR3 covers 15 residues. CDR3 amino acids: CASTLVRGYTGELFF. The CDR3 nucleotides read TGTGCCAGCACCTTGGTCAGGGGGTACACCGGGGAGCTGTTTTTT.

This clonotype came up many times. The chain uses TRBV27 and TRBJ2-7, with TRBD2 as a possible D gene (6 bases). Deletions cut 3 bases from V and 4 bases from J, with 16 bases between. Looked up from germline, CDR1 is MNHEY and CDR2 is SMNVEV (reference sequence). This CDR3 spans 15 amino acids. CDR3 amino acids: CASSFSGRDEYEQYF. CDR3 DNA sequence: TGTGCCAGCAGTTTTAGCGGCAGGGACGAATACGAGCAGTACTTC.

This clonotype came up many times. V usage is TRBV5-1 and J usage is TRBJ1-1; unclear D gene. This CDR3 comprises 14 residues. V lost 4 bases and J 1 base, leaving 11 bases between the germline ends. Germline V lookup: CDR1 SGHRS, CDR2 YFSETQ. CDR3 bases: TGCGCCAGCAGCGGATACGGGCCGAACACTGAAGCTTTCTTT. Translated: CASSGYGPNTEAFF.

This clonotype has a count of ten or more. The gene calls are TRBV19 and TRBJ2-3, with no clear D. This CDR3 region has 15 residues. The V end was cut by 5 bases, the J end by 2 bases, with 14 bases between. Germline loops: CDR1 LNHDA, CDR2 SQIVND (reference sequence). Here the CDR3 reads CASSSNPGPTDTQYF. The CDR3 nucleotides read TGTGCCAGTAGTTCGAATCCGGGTCCCACAGATACGCAGTATTTT.

In this sample, this clonotype turned up a few times. CDR3 nucleotides: TGTGCCACCAGCATGATAGATTATTCCGGGACAGGGTACGGGCAGCCCCAGCATTTT. As protein: CATSMIDYSGTGYGQPQHF. The rearrangement joins TRBV15 to TRBJ1-5, with 9 bases fitting TRBD1. The junction had 20 bases not matched to a gene; V was cut back by 4 bases and J by 7 bases. Germline V lookup: CDR1 LNHNV, CDR2 YYDKDF (reference sequence). The CDR3 loop spans 19 amino acids.

This clonotype showed up many times. The rearrangement links TRBV4-1 to TRBJ1-1; D is unresolved. This CDR3 contains 12 residues. Trimming pared 4 bases from V and 8 bases from J, leaving 11 bases between. Germline V gene lookup returns CDR1 MGHRA and CDR2 YSYEKL. The DNA of the CDR3 is TGCGCCAGCAGCCCCCCCGGGAGGGAAGCTTTCTTT. Translation: CASSPPGREAFF.

The table lists this clonotype with many counts. This chain uses TRBV19 with TRBJ1-2; D is unresolved. CDR1 is LNHDA, CDR2 SQIVND, per germline (reference sequence). This CDR3 comprises 12 residues. The ends were cut back, 6 bases at V and 1 base at J, with 6 bases in the middle. CDR3: CASRRVNYGYTF. The CDR3 coding sequence is TGTGCCAGTAGGCGGGTTAACTATGGCTACACCTTC.

This clonotype was picked up many times. This sequence joins TRBV6-4 and TRBJ2-3; TRBD2 matches 15 bases. V dropped 3 bases and J dropped 4; count of bases not matched to a gene: 11. Germline CDR1 MRHNA, CDR2 SNTAGT. The CDR3 spans 19 residues. Here the CDR3 DNA reads TGTGCCAGCAGTGAAAATGGACTAGCGGGGGGGCCCGGAGCAGATACGCAGTATTTT. This codes for CASSENGLAGGPGADTQYF.

The V call is TRBV5-1, the J call TRBJ2-3, with 11 bases identical to TRBD2. The CDR3 has 18 amino acids. Germline CDR1 and CDR2: SGHRS and YFSETQ. V was pared by 0 bases and J by 2 bases, with 8 bases of the junction left unmatched. The CDR3 DNA follows: TGCGCCAGCAGCTTGGAACTAGCGGGGGCTAGTTTCACAGATACGCAGTATTTT. It codes for CASSLELAGASFTDTQYF.

This clonotype appeared a few times. This sequence joins TRBV28 and TRBJ2-7; D uncertain. The germline V and J ends were trimmed by 3 bases and 2 bases, with 5 bases remaining between them. The CDR3 consists of 12 residues. Germline V gene data show CDR1 as MDHEN and CDR2 as SYDVKM. This CDR3 reads CASSLVPYEQYF. DNA for the CDR3: TGTGCCAGCAGTTTGGTCCCCTACGAGCAGTACTTC. Based on the CDR3 plus reference TRBV28 and TRBJ2-7, the full variable domain is DVKVTQSSRYLVKRTGEKVFLECVQDMDHENMFWYRQDPGLGLRLIYFSYDVKMKEKGDIPEGYSVSREKKERFSLILESASTNQTSMYLCASSLVPYEQYFGPGTRLTVT.

The chain combines TRBV20-1 with TRBJ1-1; no reliable D call. Deletions cut 6 bases from V and 6 bases from J, with 23 bases between. The CDR3 runs 15 residues. Per germline, CDR1 DFQATT and CDR2 SNEGSKA (reference sequence). The CDR3 DNA follows: TGCAGTGCCCCGTTTCCGATAGGGAATGGTGCTGAAGCTTTCTTT. Its protein product is CSAPFPIGNGAEAFF.

At least ten counts were recorded for this clonotype. The chain couples TRBV7-2 to TRBJ2-3; D gene ambiguous. Per germline, CDR1 SGHTA and CDR2 FQGNSA. Trimming pared 4 bases from V and 0 bases from J, leaving 14 bases between. The length of the CDR3 is 16 residues. CDR3: CASSYTWAASTDTQYF. The DNA for the CDR3 is TGTGCCAGCAGCTATACCTGGGCGGCTAGCACAGATACGCAGTATTTT.

This clonotype was detected ten times or more. The rearrangement joins TRBV5-4 to TRBJ2-1; TRBD2 matches at 9 bases. Losses at the gene ends were 5 bases for V and 10 bases for J; bases not matched to a gene: 10. This CDR3 is 14 amino acids long. Germline V gene lookup returns CDR1 SGHNT and CDR2 YYREEE (reference sequence). The CDR3 sequence: CASRFGVAGEEQFF. The CDR3 DNA sequence: TGTGCCAGCAGATTTGGAGTAGCGGGGGAGGAGCAGTTCTTC.

Ten or more counts support this clonotype. V and J are TRBV9 and TRBJ1-3; D unclear. This CDR3 region has 13 residues. CDR1 and CDR2 from the germline V gene are SGDLS and YYNGEE. Trimming shortened V by 0 bases and J by 1 base, and 2 bases separated the two germline ends. CDR3 loop: CASSVGSGNTIYF. The CDR3 DNA reads as TGTGCCAGCAGCGTAGGTTCTGGAAACACCATATATTTT.

This clonotype appeared many times. The V gene is TRBV25-1, the J gene TRBJ2-7; D possibly corresponds to TRBD1 (5 bases). From germline, CDR1 is MGHDK and CDR2 SYGVNS. V lost 3 bases, J lost 3 bases, and 12 bases lay in between. CDR3 length equals 14 residues. Written as DNA, the CDR3 is TGTGCCAGCAGTGACATGACAGCGTTCTACGAGCAGTACTTC. It specifies CASSDMTAFYEQYF.

This clonotype was detected ten times or more. The CDR3 is CASGAGWELFF. The CDR3 DNA reads as TGTGCCAGCGGAGCGGGGTGGGAGCTGTTTTTT. The genes are TRBV12-3 or TRBV12-4 and TRBJ2-2, with 7 bases that match TRBD2. V lost 8 bases to trimming and J lost 9 bases; unmatched junction nucleotides: 3. The CDR3 spans 11 residues.

This clonotype was counted only a few times. The chain has TRBV7-9 and TRBJ2-6; a possible D gene is TRBD2 (5 bases). This CDR3 region has 18 residues. Germline-derived CDR1 and CDR2 are SEHNR and FQNEAQ (reference sequence). The V end lost 5 bases, the J end lost 0 bases, and 17 bases lay between the germline ends. CDR3 sequence: CASSEKDSSLSGANVLTF. Here the CDR3 DNA reads TGTGCCAGCAGCGAAAAGGACTCGTCACTCTCTGGGGCCAACGTCCTGACTTTC.

This clonotype showed up many times. The chain employs TRBV4-2 and TRBJ2-5; 7 positions agree with TRBD1. The V segment lost 4 bases and the J segment 2 bases; nucleotides outside the gene matches: 10. The CDR3 is 16 residues long. CDR1 is LGHNA and CDR2 is YNFKEQ in the germline V gene. The CDR3 region is CASSLSYDRAQETQYF. The DNA for the CDR3 is TGTGCCAGCAGCCTCTCCTATGACAGGGCTCAAGAGACCCAGTACTTC.

CDR3 DNA sequence: TGCGCCAGCAGCTTGGGGGCAGGCGCGACTGAAGCTTTCTTT. Residues: CASSLGAGATEAFF. This chain connects TRBV5-1 to TRBJ1-1; D gene unclear. Per germline, CDR1 SGHRS and CDR2 YFSETQ. The V gene lost 0 bases and the J gene lost 5 bases, with 11 bases spanning the gap. CDR3 length equals 14 residues.

The J gene is TRBJ2-1, the V gene TRBV9; the match to TRBD2 covers 11 bases. The germline CDR1 and CDR2 sequences are SGDLS and YYNGEE. J lost 9 bases, V lost 3 bases, and 11 bases had no gene match. This CDR3 is 16 amino acids long. CDR3 amino acids: CASSEEGGLAVPEQFF. CDR3 coding DNA: TGTGCCAGCAGCGAGGAAGGGGGACTAGCGGTACCTGAGCAGTTCTTC.